This T cell receptor beta chain was recorded in a study of blood T cell repertoires in COVID-19. About the study: Acute and convalescent COVID-19 specimens originated in the United States, Italy and Spain. T cells, B-cell-depleted T cells, or PBMCs supplied cDNA or gDNA.

Original methodology: Using reference gene primer amplification, nucleated cell counts were estimated. Measured with immunoSEQ multiplex PCR; TCRdb has only the in-frame clones, and not every one. V and J calls and clone size come straight from that table; D and trimming were deduced from the DNA. Found here are roughly 230,000 clones, roughly four fifths of them singletons; the top ten hold 6% to 9.5%. Germline V gives CDR1 SGHRS, CDR2 YFSETQ. Trimming removed 4 bases from V and 2 bases from J, with 18 bases in between. The CDR3 length is 16 residues. The sample consisted of peripheral blood. This TCR derives from a woman between 45 and 60 years old with acute or convalescent COVID-19. The chain recombines TRBV5-1 with TRBJ1-2; TRBD1 is a possible D gene (5 bases). In DNA form, the CDR3 reads TGCGCCAGCAGCCCTGGGGCAATGATGTTGAACTATGGCTACACCTTC. Its protein product is CASSPGAMMLNYGYTF.